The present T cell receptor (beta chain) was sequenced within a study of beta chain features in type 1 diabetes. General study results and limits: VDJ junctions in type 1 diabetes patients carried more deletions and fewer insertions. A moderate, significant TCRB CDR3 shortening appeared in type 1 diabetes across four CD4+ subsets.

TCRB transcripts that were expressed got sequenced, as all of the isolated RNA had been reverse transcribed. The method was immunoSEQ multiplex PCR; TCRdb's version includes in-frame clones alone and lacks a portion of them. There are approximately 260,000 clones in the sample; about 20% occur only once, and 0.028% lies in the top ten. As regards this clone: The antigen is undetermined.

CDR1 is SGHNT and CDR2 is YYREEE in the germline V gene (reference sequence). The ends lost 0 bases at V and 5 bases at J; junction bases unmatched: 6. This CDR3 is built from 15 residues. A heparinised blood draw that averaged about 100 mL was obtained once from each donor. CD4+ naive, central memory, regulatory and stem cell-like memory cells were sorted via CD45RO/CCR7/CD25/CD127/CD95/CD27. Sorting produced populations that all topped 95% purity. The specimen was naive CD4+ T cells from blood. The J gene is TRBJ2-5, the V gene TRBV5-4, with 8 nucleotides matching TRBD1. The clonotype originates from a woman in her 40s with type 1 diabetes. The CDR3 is CASSLVTGGSETQYF. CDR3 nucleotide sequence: TGTGCCAGCAGCTTGGTTACAGGGGGTTCGGAGACCCAGTACTTC. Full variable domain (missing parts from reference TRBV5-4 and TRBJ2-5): ETGVTQSPTHLIKTRGQQVTLRCSSQSGHNTVSWYQQALGQGPQFIFQYYREEENGRGNFPPRFSGLQFPNYSSELNVNALELDDSALYLCASSLVTGGSETQYFGPGTRLLVL.